This T cell receptor (beta chain) was retrieved from a study of Ad26.COV2.S vaccination and SARS-CoV-2 variants. Study-wide results and caveats: Assessments of TCR breadth and depth may have underestimated the total T cell responses. It was reported that spike-specific CD8+ and CD4+ T cell responses were substantially broad after vaccination. Vaccine and placebo recipients had comparable breadth of non-spike TCRs.

V was clipped by 5 bases and J by 0 bases, with 14 bases between them. This CDR3 comprises 15 residues. The germline CDR1 and CDR2 sequences are SGHTA and FQGNSA. The protocol was immunoSEQ multiplex PCR, while the TCRdb copy is restricted to in-frame clones and leaves out a portion. The sample has fewer than 500,000 clones, 75% to 95% seen once. A note on this clone: Its cognate antigen is unknown.

Described treatment: about 20 received Ad26.COV2.S at low or high dose, single or two shots; 5 received placebo; per-sample allocation not given. Following the first vaccine or placebo injection, samples were taken on day 63. Boston provided a donor who was an adult aged 18-55 years. This sequence joins TRBV7-2 and TRBJ2-7, with D perhaps assigned TRBD1 or TRBD2 (6 bases each). The sequence came from a person aged 18-60 years who received the Ad26.COV2.S COVID-19 vaccine or a placebo. The material was peripheral blood, obtained in a trial of Ad26.COV2.S vaccine versus placebo. CDR3 region: CASSLRGASSYEQYF. CDR3 in DNA: TGTGCCAGCAGCCTTAGGGGGGCCAGCTCCTACGAGCAGTACTTC.